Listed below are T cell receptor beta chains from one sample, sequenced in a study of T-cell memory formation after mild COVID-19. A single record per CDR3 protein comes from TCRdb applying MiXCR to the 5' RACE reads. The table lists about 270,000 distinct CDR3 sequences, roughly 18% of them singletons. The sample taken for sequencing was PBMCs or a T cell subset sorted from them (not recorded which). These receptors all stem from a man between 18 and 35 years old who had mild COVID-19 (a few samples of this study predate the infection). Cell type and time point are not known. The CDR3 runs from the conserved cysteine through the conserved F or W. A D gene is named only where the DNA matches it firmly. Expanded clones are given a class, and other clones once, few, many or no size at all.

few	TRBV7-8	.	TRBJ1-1	TGTGCCAGCAGCTTAGGCTCCTCCCGCGGCACTGAAGCTTTCTTT	CASSLGSSRGTEAFF
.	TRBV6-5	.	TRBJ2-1	TGTGCCAGCAGTTACGCGGTCCGCAATGAGCAGTTCTTC	CASSYAVRNEQFF
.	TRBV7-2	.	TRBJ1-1	TGTGCCAGCACCTTCGTGACTGCAGGGGCTGAAGCTTTCTTT	CASTFVTAGAEAFF
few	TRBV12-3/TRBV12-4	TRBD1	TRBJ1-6	TGTGCCAGCAGCTCAACAGGGGGGAATTCACCCCTCCACTTT	CASSSTGGNSPLHF
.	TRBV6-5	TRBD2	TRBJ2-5	TGTGCCAGCAGTTACTCGGCTAGCGGGGGGGCCGATGGAGAGACCCAGTACTTC	CASSYSASGGADGETQYF
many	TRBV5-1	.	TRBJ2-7	TGCGCCAGCAGCCATCCCGAGTTCCCAGGGCGCGAGCAGTACTTC	CASSHPEFPGREQYF
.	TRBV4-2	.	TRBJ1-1	TGTGCCAGCAGCCTCCAGGGACGGAGAAAGAACACTGAAGCTTTCTTT	CASSLQGRRKNTEAFF
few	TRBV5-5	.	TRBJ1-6	TGTGCCAGCAGCTTCCCGGGACGGGGTAATTCACCCCTCCACTTT	CASSFPGRGNSPLHF
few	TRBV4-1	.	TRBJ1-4	TGCGCCAGCAGCCAACCAAACAGGGCGGAGGAAAAACTGTTTTTT	CASSQPNRAEEKLFF
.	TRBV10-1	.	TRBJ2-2	TGCGCCAGCTTGGGGGGCAGGGAGCTGTTTTTT	CASLGGRELFF
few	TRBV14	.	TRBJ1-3	TGTGCCAGCAGCCCCTGGGCCAGTTGGGAAAACACCATATATTTT	CASSPWASWENTIYF
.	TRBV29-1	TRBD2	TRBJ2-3	TGCAGCGTACCGGGACTAGAGACAGATACGCAGTATTTT	CSVPGLETDTQYF
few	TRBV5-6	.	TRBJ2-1	TGTGCCAGCAGCCGCCAGGTGATTAGCTCCTACAATGAGCAGTTCTTC	CASSRQVISSYNEQFF
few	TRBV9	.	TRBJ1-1	TGTGCCAGCAGCCCAAGGGACGTTAACACTGAAGCTTTCTTT	CASSPRDVNTEAFF
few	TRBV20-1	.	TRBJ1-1	TGCAGTGCTGTCAGGGACGGGAACACTGAAGCTTTCTTT	CSAVRDGNTEAFF
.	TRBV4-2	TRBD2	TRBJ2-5	TGTGCCAGCAGCCTAGCGGGGCCCCAAGAGACCCAGTACTTC	CASSLAGPQETQYF
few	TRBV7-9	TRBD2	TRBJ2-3	TGTGCCAGCAGCTGGGGCGGGGGGGCCTCATCTACGCAGTATTTT	CASSWGGGASSTQYF
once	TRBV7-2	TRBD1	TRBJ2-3	TGTGCCAGCAGCCGGGACAGGGGCGTGAATACGCAGTATTTT	CASSRDRGVNTQYF
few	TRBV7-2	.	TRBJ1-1	TGTGCCAGCATCTTAGATATCGGTCGCGGAGCTTTCTTT	CASILDIGRGAFF
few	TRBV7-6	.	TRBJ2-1	TGTGCCAGCAGCTTAGACGGGGCCCCCTACAATGAGCAGTTCTTC	CASSLDGAPYNEQFF
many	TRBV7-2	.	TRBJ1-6	TGTGCCAGCAGCTTATTCCCCAGGGACTCACCCCTCCACTTT	CASSLFPRDSPLHF
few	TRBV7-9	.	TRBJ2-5	TGTGCCAGCAGCATATGGGACCGCGAGGAGACCCAGTACTTC	CASSIWDREETQYF
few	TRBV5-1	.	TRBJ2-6	TGCGCCAGCAGCTTGGCCTCACGGGGAACTGGGGCCAACGTCCTGACTTTC	CASSLASRGTGANVLTF
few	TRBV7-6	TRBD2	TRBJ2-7	TGTGCCAGCAGCTTGGTAGCGGGAACTTACGAGCAGTACTTC	CASSLVAGTYEQYF
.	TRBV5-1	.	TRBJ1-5	TGCGCCAGCAGCTTGGACGCTTCTTCAGATCGCAATCAGCCCCAGCATTTT	CASSLDASSDRNQPQHF
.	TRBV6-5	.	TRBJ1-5	TGTGCCAGCAGTTCCTCTCCCGGGAGCTATCAGCCCCAGCATTTT	CASSSSPGSYQPQHF
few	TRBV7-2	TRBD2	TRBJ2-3	TGTGCCAGCAGCGGTAGCGGGGGGGCCACAGATACGCAGTATTTT	CASSGSGGATDTQYF
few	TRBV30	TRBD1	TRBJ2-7	TGTGCCTGGAGTGTACGTGGACAGGCGACCTACGAGCAGTACTTC	CAWSVRGQATYEQYF